This is a list of T cell receptor beta chains from one sample in a study of cytomegalovirus exposure and HLA in healthy donors. Produced via immunoSEQ multiplex PCR; TCRdb's table is partial and in-frame only. This table has some 87,000 clones, 78% appearing once. Sequences were obtained from PBMCs. The receptors were gathered from a man aged 18 to 35 in good health and CMV-seropositive. The CDR3 runs from the conserved cysteine through the conserved F or W. D genes are given only for firm matches. Clone size is shown for a subset of rows, as once, few, many or a class of expanded clone.

CDR3aa | CDR3nt | j_gene | d_gene | v_gene | abundance
CASSFRQILNTEAFF | TGTGCCAGCAGTTTCCGACAGATCCTAAACACTGAAGCTTTCTTT | TRBJ1-1 | - | TRBV6-6 | -
CASSFRSNTEAFF | TGTGCCAGCAGTTTTCGTTCGAACACTGAAGCTTTCTTT | TRBJ1-1 | - | TRBV27 | once
CASSWGGGKETQYF | TGTGCCAGCAGTTGGGGGGGAGGGAAGGAGACCCAGTACTTC | TRBJ2-5 | TRBD2 | TRBV28 | -
CASSYSLREYHEQYF | TGTGCCAGCAGTTACTCGTTGCGGGAGTACCACGAGCAGTACTTC | TRBJ2-7 | TRBD2 | TRBV6-5 | -
CASSRLTGVTDTQYF | TGCGCCAGCAGCCGCTTGACAGGGGTCACAGATACGCAGTATTTT | TRBJ2-3 | TRBD1 | TRBV5-1 | few
CASRAGGTEAQYF | TGTGCCAGCCGAGCGGGAGGGACGGAGGCCCAGTACTTC | TRBJ2-5 | TRBD2 | TRBV27 | -
CSVDKTGGLGYTF | TGCAGCGTTGATAAGACAGGGGGCCTCGGCTACACCTTC | TRBJ1-2 | TRBD1 | TRBV29-1 | -
CASSQVTGSGNTIYF | TGCGCCAGCAGCCAGGTTACAGGGTCTGGAAACACCATATATTTT | TRBJ1-3 | - | TRBV4-1 | -
CASSQGARARSTDTQYF | TGTGCCAGCAGCCAAGGAGCCCGAGCGCGAAGCACAGATACGCAGTATTTT | TRBJ2-3 | - | TRBV4-2 | -
CASTWVRDNNEQFF | TGTGCCAGCACCTGGGTACGGGATAACAATGAGCAGTTCTTC | TRBJ2-1 | - | TRBV12-1 | once
CASNREGKSTDTQYF | TGTGCCAGCAATAGGGAGGGTAAGAGCACAGATACGCAGTATTTT | TRBJ2-3 | TRBD2 | TRBV6-5 | -
CASSLFTSRDTQYF | TGCGCCAGCAGCTTGTTCACTAGCAGAGATACGCAGTATTTT | TRBJ2-3 | - | TRBV5-1 | once
CASSPPAGVYEQYF | TGTGCCAGCTCACCCCCCGCGGGAGTCTACGAGCAGTACTTC | TRBJ2-7 | TRBD2 | TRBV18 | -
CSVEDRGQGYEQYF | TGCAGCGTTGAAGATCGCGGACAGGGCTACGAGCAGTACTTC | TRBJ2-7 | TRBD1 | TRBV29-1 | once
CSVVERAPNTGELFF | TGCAGCGTTGTAGAGCGGGCACCCAACACCGGGGAGCTGTTTTTT | TRBJ2-2 | - | TRBV29-1 | -
CASSLRGIYGYTF | TGTGCCAGCAGTTTACGGGGGATCTATGGCTACACCTTC | TRBJ1-2 | - | TRBV28 | -
CASRGGAYEQYF | TGTGCCAGCAGGGGGGGAGCCTACGAGCAGTACTTC | TRBJ2-7 | - | TRBV6-1 | -
CATTAYLGNEQFF | TGTGCCACGACAGCCTACCTGGGAAATGAGCAGTTCTTC | TRBJ2-1 | - | TRBV6-5 | -
CASSPEADYGYTF | TGTGCCAGCAGCCCAGAGGCAGATTATGGCTACACCTTC | TRBJ1-2 | - | TRBV9 | -
CASSLGTGVGYTF | TGCGCCAGCAGCTTGGGGACAGGGGTCGGCTACACCTTC | TRBJ1-2 | TRBD1 | TRBV5-1 | -
CASSLRDRGPLNYGYTF | TGTGCCAGCAGCTTACGGGACAGGGGGCCGCTTAACTATGGCTACACCTTC | TRBJ1-2 | TRBD1 | TRBV7-2 | -
CASSPTGRHTTNEKLFF | TGTGCCAGCTCACCGACAGGCCGGCACACAACTAATGAAAAACTGTTTTTT | TRBJ1-4 | - | TRBV7-9 | -
CASSLSRDSGYTF | TGTGCCAGCAGTTTATCCAGGGACAGTGGCTACACCTTC | TRBJ1-2 | TRBD1 | TRBV27 | -
CASSEIAVHSYNEQFF | TGTGCCAGCAGTGAGATAGCGGTTCACTCCTACAATGAGCAGTTCTTC | TRBJ2-1 | - | TRBV2 | -
CASSLGVASGRYEQYF | TGTGCCAGCAGCTTAGGGGTTGCTAGCGGGAGGTACGAGCAGTACTTC | TRBJ2-7 | TRBD2 | TRBV4-2 | -
CASRSGTGSPGELFF | TGTGCCAGCAGATCCGGGACAGGCTCCCCCGGGGAGCTGTTTTTT | TRBJ2-2 | TRBD1 | TRBV7-9 | -
CASATTYNEQFF | TGTGCCAGCGCAACTACATACAATGAGCAGTTCTTC | TRBJ2-1 | - | TRBV5-4 | -
CASREQGAQFSPF | TGTGCCAGCAGGGAACAGGGGGCCCAGTTCAGCCCCTTC | TRBJ1-2 | TRBD1 | TRBV2 | -
CAISAQTSGSADEQFF | TGTGCCATCAGTGCACAGACTAGCGGGAGCGCGGATGAGCAGTTCTTC | TRBJ2-1 | TRBD2 | TRBV10-3 | once
CASSAGTSGSLYEQYF | TGTGCCAGCAGCGCCGGGACTAGCGGGAGTTTGTACGAGCAGTACTTC | TRBJ2-7 | TRBD2 | TRBV7-6 | -
CASSSDGQGEGKLFF | TGTGCCAGCAGCTCCGATGGACAGGGGGAGGGAAAACTGTTTTTT | TRBJ1-4 | TRBD1 | TRBV7-9 | -
CASTSWANTEAFF | TGTGCCAGCACTTCGTGGGCGAACACTGAAGCTTTCTTT | TRBJ1-1 | - | TRBV6-5 | -
CASSIDMNTEAFF | TGTGCCAGTAGTATAGACATGAACACTGAAGCTTTCTTT | TRBJ1-1 | - | TRBV19 | -
CASSPRGGTQETQYF | TGCGCCAGCAGCCCGCGGGGAGGGACCCAAGAGACCCAGTACTTC | TRBJ2-5 | TRBD2 | TRBV4-1 | few
CASSFRDRSYEQYF | TGCGCCAGCAGCTTCCGGGACAGAAGCTACGAGCAGTACTTC | TRBJ2-7 | TRBD1 | TRBV5-1 | -
CASSQGQGREKLFF | TGCGCCAGCAGCCAAGGACAGGGTCGTGAAAAACTGTTTTTT | TRBJ1-4 | TRBD1 | TRBV4-1 | few
CASSYARGQGYTF | TGTGCCAGCAGTTACGCCAGGGGGCAGGGCTACACCTTC | TRBJ1-2 | TRBD1 | TRBV6-6 | -
CAVHPTSSYNEQFF | TGCGCCGTCCACCCTACTAGCTCCTACAATGAGCAGTTCTTC | TRBJ2-1 | - | TRBV10-2 | -
CASTPTSGRAGSEQYF | TGTGCCAGCACCCCGACTAGCGGGAGGGCCGGTAGCGAGCAGTACTTC | TRBJ2-7 | TRBD2 | TRBV28 | few
CASSTGTNYGYTF | TGTGCCAGCAGCACGGGGACTAACTATGGCTACACCTTC | TRBJ1-2 | - | TRBV11-2 | -
CASSLRQGKPLNGYTF | TGTGCCAGCAGCCTGAGACAGGGGAAACCTCTGAATGGCTACACCTTC | TRBJ1-2 | TRBD1 | TRBV7-8 | -
CASSVVGGIMNEQFF | TGTGCCAGCAGCGTAGTAGGCGGGATAATGAATGAGCAGTTCTTC | TRBJ2-1 | - | TRBV9 | -
CASSDRGRTDTQYF | TGTGCCAGCAGTGACAGGGGGCGGACAGATACGCAGTATTTT | TRBJ2-3 | TRBD1 | TRBV25-1 | -
CASSQEIRTANYEQYF | TGCGCCAGCAGCCAAGAGATAAGAACAGCCAACTACGAGCAGTACTTC | TRBJ2-7 | - | TRBV4-1 | -
CASSPDRATGELFF | TGCGCCAGCAGCCCCGACAGGGCCACCGGGGAGCTGTTTTTT | TRBJ2-2 | TRBD1 | TRBV5-1 | -
CASSLEPTSGSSNEQFF | TGTGCCAGCAGCCTAGAGCCCACAAGCGGGAGTAGCAATGAGCAGTTCTTC | TRBJ2-1 | TRBD2 | TRBV5-4 | -
CASSYFPGTALEAFF | TGTGCCAGCAGTTATTTCCCCGGGACAGCCCTTGAAGCTTTCTTT | TRBJ1-1 | TRBD1 | TRBV6-5 | -
CAIRGGGGEAYGYTF | TGTGCCATCAGAGGGGGAGGGGGAGAAGCCTATGGCTACACCTTC | TRBJ1-2 | - | TRBV10-3 | -